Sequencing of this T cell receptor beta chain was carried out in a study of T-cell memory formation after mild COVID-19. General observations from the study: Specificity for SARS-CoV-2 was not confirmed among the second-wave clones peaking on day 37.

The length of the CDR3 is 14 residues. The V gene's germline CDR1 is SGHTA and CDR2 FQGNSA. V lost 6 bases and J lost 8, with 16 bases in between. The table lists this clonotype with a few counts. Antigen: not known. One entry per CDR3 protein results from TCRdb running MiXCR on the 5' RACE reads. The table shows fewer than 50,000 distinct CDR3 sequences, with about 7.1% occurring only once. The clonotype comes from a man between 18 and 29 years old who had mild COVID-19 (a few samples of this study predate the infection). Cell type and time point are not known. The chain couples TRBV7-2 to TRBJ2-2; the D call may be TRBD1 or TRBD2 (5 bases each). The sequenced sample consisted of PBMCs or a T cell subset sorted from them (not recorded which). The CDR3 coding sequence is TGTGCCAGCAGAAGAGGGGCGAGCGAAGGGGAGCTGTTTTTT. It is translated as CASRRGASEGELFF.